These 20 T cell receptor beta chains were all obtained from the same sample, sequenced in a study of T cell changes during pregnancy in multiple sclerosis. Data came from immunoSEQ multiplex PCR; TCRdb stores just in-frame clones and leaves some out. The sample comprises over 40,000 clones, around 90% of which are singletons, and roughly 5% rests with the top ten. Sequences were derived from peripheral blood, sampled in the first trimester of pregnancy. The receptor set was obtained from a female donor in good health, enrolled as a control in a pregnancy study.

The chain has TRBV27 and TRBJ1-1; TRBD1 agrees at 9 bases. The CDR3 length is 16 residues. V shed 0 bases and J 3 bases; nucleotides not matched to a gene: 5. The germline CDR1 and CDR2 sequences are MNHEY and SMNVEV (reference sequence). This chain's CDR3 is CASSLSRQGGYTEAFF. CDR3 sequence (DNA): TGTGCCAGCAGTTTATCCCGACAGGGGGGTTACACTGAAGCTTTCTTT.

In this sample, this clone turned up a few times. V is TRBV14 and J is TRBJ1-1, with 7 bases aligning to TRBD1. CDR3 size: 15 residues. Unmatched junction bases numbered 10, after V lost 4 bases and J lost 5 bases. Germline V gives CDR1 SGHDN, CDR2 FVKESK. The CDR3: CASSLYLGGRTEAFF. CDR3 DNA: TGTGCCAGCAGCCTCTATTTAGGGGGCAGGACTGAAGCTTTCTTT. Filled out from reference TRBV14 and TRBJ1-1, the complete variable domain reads EAGVTQFPSHSVIEKGQTVTLRCDPISGHDNLYWYRRVMGKEIKFLLHFVKESKQDESGMPNNRFLAERTGGTYSTLKVQPAELEDSGVYFCASSLYLGGRTEAFFGQGTRLTVV.

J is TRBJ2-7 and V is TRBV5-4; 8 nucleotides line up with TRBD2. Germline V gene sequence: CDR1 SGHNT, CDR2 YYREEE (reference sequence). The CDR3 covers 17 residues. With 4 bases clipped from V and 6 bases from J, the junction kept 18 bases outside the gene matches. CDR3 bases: TGTGCCAGCAGCCCGGACCCGGTTCGGGGGGGCCATAGCGAGCAGTACTTC. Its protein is CASSPDPVRGGHSEQYF.

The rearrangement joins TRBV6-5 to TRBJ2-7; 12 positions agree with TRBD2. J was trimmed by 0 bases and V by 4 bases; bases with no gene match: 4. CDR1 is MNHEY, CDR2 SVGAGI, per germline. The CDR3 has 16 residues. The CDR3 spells CASSFGLAGSSYEQYF. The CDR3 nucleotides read TGTGCCAGCAGTTTCGGACTAGCGGGGAGCTCCTACGAGCAGTACTTC.

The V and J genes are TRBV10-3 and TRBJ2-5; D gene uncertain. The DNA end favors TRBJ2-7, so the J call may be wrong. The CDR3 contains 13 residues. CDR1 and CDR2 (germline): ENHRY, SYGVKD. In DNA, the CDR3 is TGTGCCATCAGTGACGGTGTCTCCTACGAGCAGTACTTC. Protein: CAISDGVSYEQYF.

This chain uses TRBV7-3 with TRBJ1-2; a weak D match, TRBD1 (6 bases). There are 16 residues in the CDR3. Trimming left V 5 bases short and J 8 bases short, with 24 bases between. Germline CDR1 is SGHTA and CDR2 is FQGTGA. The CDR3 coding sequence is TGTGCCAGCAGCGCCGATGGGGGGGGGCTCCGGGAGGGCTACACCTTC. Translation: CASSADGGGLREGYTF.

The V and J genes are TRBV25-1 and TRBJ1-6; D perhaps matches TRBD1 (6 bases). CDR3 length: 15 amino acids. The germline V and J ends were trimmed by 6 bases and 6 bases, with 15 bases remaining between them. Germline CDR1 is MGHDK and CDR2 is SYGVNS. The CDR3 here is CASRPPGQINSPLHF. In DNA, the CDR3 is TGTGCCAGCAGACCCCCAGGACAGATTAATTCACCCCTCCACTTT.

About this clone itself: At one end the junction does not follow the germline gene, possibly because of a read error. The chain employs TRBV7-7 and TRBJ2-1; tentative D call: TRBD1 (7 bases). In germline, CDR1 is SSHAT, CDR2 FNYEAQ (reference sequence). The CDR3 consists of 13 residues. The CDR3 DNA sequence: TGTGCTAGCAGCCCTCAGGGGGGAGCTGAGCAGTTCTTC. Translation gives CASSPQGGAEQFF. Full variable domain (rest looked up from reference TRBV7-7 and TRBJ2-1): GAGVSQSPRYKVTKRGQDVTLRCDPISSHATLYWYQQALGQGPEFLTYFNYEAQPDKSGLPSDRFSAERPEGSISTLTIQRTEQRDSAMYRCASSPQGGAEQFFGPGTRLTVL.

CDR3 protein: CASSLGQGDTGELFF. CDR3 nucleotides: TGCGCCAGCAGCCTGGGACAGGGGGACACCGGGGAGCTGTTTTTT. The V gene is TRBV5-1, the J gene TRBJ2-2; the match to TRBD1 covers 11 bases. This CDR3 is 15 amino acids long. Germline CDR1 reads SGHRS; CDR2 reads YFSETQ. J was trimmed by 3 bases and V by 4 bases; bases with no gene match: 2.

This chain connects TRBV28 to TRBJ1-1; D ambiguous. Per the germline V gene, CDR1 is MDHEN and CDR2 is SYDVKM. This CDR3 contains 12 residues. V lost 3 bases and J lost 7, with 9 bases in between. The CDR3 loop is CASSFPRFEAFF. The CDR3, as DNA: TGTGCCAGCAGTTTTCCGAGGTTTGAAGCTTTCTTT.

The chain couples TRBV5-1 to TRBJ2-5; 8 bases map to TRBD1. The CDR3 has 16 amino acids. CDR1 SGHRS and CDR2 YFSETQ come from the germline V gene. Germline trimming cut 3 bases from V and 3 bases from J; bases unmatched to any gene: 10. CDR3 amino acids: CASSSMGQARKETQYF. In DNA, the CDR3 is TGCGCCAGCAGCTCGATGGGACAGGCTAGAAAAGAGACCCAGTACTTC. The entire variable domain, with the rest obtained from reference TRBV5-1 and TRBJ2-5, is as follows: KAGVTQTPRYLIKTRGQQVTLSCSPISGHRSVSWYQQTPGQGLQFLFEYFSETQRNKGNFPGRFSGRQFSNSRSEMNVSTLELGDSALYLCASSSMGQARKETQYFGPGTRLLVL.

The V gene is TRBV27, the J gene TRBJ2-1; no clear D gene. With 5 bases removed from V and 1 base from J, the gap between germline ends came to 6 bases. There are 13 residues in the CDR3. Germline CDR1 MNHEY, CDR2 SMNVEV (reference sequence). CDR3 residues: CASSPMSYNEQFF. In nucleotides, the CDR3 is TGTGCCAGCAGTCCTATGTCCTACAATGAGCAGTTCTTC.

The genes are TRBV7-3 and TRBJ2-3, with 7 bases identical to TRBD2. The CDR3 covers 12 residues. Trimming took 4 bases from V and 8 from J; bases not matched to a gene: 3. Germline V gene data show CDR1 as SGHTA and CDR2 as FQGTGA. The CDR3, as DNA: TGTGCCAGCAGCTCGGGGGGAGGTACGCAGTATTTT. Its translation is CASSSGGGTQYF.

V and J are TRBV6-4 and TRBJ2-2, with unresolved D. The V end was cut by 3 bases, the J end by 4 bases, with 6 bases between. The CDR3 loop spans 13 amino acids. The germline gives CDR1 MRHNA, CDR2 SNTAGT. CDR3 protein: CASSEQSTGELFF. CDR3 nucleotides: TGTGCCAGCAGTGAACAGTCCACCGGGGAGCTGTTTTTT.

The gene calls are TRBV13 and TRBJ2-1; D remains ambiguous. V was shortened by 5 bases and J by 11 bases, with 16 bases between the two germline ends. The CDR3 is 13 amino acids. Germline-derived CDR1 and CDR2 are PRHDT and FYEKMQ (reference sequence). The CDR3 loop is CASSLQLSWQQFF. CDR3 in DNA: TGTGCCAGCAGCCTTCAACTTAGCTGGCAGCAGTTCTTC.

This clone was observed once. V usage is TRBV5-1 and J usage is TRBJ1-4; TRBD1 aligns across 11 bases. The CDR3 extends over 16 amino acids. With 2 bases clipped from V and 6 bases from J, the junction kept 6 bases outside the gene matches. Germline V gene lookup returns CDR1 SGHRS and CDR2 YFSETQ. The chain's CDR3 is CASSFDPGQGDEKLFF. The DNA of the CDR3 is TGCGCCAGCAGCTTCGACCCGGGACAGGGGGATGAAAAACTGTTTTTT.

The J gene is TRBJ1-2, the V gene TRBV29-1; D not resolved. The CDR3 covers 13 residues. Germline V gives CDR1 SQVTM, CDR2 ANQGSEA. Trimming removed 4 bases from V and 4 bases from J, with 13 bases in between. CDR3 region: CSVAGGVSYGYTF. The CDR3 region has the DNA TGCAGCGTTGCGGGAGGCGTCTCCTATGGCTACACCTTC.

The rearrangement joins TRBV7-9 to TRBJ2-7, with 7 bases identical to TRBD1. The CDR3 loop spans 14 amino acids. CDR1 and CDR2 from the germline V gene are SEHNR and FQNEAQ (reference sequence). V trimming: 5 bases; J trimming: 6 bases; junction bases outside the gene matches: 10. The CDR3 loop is CASSPRQGLGEQYF. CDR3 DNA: TGTGCCAGCAGCCCGCGACAGGGCCTCGGCGAGCAGTACTTC.

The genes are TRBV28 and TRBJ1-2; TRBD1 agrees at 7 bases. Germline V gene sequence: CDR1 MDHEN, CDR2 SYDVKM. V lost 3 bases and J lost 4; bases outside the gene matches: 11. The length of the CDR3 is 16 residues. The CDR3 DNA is TGTGCCAGCAGTTTTCACCTAGTTGGGACAGCCTATGGCTACACCTTC. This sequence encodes CASSFHLVGTAYGYTF.

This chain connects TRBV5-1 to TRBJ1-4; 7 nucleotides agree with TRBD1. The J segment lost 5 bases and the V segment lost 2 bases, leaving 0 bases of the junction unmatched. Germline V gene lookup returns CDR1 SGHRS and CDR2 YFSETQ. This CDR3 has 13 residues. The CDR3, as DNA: TGCGCCAGCAGCTTACAGGGGAATGAAAAACTGTTTTTT. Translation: CASSLQGNEKLFF.